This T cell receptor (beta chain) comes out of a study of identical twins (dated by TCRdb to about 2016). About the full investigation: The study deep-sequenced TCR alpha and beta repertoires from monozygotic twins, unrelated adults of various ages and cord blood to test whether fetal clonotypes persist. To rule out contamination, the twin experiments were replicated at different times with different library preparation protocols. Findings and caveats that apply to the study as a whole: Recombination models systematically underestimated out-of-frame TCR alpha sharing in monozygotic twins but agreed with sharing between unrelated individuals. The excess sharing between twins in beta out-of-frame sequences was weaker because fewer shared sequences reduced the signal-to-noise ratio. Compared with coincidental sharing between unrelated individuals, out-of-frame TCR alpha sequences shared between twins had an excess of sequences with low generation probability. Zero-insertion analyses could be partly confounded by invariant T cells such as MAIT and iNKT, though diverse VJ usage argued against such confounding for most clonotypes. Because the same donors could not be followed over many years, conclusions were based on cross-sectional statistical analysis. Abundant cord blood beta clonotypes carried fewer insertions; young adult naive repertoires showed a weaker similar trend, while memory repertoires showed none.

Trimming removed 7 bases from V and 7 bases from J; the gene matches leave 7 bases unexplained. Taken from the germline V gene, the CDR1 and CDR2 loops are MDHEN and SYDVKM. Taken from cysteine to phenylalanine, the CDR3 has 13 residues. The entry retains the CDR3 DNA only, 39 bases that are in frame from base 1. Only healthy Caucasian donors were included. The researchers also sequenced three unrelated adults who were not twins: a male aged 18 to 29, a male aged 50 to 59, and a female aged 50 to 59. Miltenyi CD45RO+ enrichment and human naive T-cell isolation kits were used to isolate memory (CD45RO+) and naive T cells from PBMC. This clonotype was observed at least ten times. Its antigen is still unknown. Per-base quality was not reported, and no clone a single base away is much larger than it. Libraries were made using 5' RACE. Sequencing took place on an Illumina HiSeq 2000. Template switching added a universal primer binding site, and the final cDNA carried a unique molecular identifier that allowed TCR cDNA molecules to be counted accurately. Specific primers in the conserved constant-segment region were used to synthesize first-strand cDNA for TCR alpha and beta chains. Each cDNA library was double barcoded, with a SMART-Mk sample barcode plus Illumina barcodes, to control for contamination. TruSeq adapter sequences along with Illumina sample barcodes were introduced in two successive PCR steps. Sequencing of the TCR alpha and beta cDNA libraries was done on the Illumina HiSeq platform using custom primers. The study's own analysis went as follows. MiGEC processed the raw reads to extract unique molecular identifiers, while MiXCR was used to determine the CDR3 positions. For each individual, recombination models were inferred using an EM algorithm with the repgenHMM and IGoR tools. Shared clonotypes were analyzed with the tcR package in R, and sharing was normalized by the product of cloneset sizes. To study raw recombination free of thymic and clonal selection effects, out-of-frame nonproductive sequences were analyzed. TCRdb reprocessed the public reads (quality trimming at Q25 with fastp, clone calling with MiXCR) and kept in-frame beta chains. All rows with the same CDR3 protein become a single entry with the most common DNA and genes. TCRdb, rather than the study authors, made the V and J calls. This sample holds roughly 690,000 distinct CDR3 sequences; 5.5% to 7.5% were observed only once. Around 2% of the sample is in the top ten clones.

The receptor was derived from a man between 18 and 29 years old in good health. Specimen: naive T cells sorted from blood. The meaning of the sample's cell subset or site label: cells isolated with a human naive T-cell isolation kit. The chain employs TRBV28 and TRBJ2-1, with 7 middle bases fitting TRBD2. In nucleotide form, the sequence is TGTGCCAGCACTACCCATAGCGGGAATGAGCAGTTCTTC. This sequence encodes CASTTHSGNEQFF.